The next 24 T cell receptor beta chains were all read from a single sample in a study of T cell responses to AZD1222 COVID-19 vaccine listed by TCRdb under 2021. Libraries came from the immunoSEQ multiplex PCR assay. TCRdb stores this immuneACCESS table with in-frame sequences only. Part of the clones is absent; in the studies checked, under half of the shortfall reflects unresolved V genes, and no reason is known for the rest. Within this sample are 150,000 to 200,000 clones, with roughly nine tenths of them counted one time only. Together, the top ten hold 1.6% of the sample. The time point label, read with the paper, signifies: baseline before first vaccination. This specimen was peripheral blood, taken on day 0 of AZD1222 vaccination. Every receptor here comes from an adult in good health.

The CDR3 coding sequence is TGTGCCACCCGGAGTTATGGCTACACCTTC. This gives the protein CATRSYGYTF. The rearrangement uses TRBV2 and TRBJ1-2, with D hard to call. The V gene lost 10 bases and the J gene lost 5 bases, with 8 bases spanning the gap. The CDR3 is made up of 10 amino acids. CDR1 and CDR2 (germline): SNHLY, FYNNEI. Drawing the rest from reference TRBV2 and TRBJ1-2, the complete variable domain is EPEVTQTPSHQVTQMGQEVILRCVPISNHLYFYWYRQILGQKVEFLVSFYNNEISEKSEIFDDQFSVERPDGSNFTLKIRSTKLEDSAMYFCATRSYGYTFGSGTRLTVV.

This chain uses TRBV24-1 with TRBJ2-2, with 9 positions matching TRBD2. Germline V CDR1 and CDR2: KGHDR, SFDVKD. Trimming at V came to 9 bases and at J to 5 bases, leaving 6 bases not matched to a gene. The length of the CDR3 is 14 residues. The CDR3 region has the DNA TGTGCCACCCGGGGTAGCGGGAGTACCGGGGAGCTGTTTTTT. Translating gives CATRGSGSTGELFF.

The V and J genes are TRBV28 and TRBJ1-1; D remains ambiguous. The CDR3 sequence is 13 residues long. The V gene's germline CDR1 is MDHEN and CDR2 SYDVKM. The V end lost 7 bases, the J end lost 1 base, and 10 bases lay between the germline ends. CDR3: CASTDSQNTEAFF. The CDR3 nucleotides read TGTGCCAGCACCGATTCCCAGAACACTGAAGCTTTCTTT.

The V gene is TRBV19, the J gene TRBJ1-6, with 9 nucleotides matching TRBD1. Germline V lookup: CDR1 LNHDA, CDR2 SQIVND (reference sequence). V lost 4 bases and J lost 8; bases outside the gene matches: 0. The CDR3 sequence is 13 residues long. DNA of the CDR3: TGTGCCAGTAGTAGGGACAGGGATTCACCCCTCCACTTT. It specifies CASSRDRDSPLHF.

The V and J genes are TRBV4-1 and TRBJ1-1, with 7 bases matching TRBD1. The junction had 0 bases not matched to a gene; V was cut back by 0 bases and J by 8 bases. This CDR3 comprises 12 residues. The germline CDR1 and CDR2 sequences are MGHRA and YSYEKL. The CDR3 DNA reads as TGCGCCAGCAGCCAAGACAGGGGGGAAGCTTTCTTT. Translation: CASSQDRGEAFF.

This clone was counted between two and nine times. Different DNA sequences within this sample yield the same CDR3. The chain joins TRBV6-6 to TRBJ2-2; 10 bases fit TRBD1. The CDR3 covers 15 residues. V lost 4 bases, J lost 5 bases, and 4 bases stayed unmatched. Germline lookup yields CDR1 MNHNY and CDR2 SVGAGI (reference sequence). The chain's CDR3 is CASSSGQGGTGELFF. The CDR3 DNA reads TGTGCCAGCAGTTCCGGACAGGGGGGAACCGGGGAGCTGTTTTTT.

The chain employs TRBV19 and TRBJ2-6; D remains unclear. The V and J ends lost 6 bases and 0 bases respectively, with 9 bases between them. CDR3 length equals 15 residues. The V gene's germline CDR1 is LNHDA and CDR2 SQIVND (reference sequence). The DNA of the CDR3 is TGTGCCAGTAGCTCCGGAGTCTCTGGGGCCAACGTCCTGACTTTC. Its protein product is CASSSGVSGANVLTF.

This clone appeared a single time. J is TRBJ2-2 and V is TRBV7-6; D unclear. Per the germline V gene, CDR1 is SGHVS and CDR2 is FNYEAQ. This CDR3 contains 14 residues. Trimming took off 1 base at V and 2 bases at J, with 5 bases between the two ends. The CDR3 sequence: CASSLEHNTGELFF. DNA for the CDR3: TGTGCCAGCAGCTTAGAACACAACACCGGGGAGCTGTTTTTT.

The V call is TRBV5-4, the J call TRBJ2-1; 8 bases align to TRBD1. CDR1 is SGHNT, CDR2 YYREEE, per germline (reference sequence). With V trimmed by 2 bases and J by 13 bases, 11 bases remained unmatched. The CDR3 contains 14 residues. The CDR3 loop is CASSLDRDRFTQFF. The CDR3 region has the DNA TGTGCCAGCAGCTTAGACCGGGACAGGTTTACCCAGTTCTTC.

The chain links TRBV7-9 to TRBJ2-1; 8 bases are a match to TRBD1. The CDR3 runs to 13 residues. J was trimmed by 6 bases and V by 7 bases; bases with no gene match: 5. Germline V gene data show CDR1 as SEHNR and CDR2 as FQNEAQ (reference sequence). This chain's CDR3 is CASNQGARNEQFF. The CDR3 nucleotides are TGTGCCAGCAACCAGGGGGCGCGCAATGAGCAGTTCTTC.

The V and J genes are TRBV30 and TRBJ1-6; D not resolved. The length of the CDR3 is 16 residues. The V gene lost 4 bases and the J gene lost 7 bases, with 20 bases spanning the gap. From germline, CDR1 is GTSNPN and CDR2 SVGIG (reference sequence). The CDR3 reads CAWNPEATIGNSPLHF. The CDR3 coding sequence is TGTGCCTGGAACCCAGAAGCGACTATCGGGAATTCACCCCTCCACTTT.

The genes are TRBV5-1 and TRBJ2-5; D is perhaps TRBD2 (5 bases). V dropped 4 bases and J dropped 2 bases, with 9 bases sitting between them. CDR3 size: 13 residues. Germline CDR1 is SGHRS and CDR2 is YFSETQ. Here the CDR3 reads CASSGRTQETQYF. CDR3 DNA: TGCGCCAGCAGCGGCCGGACTCAAGAGACCCAGTACTTC. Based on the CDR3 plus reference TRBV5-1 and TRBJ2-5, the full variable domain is KAGVTQTPRYLIKTRGQQVTLSCSPISGHRSVSWYQQTPGQGLQFLFEYFSETQRNKGNFPGRFSGRQFSNSRSEMNVSTLELGDSALYLCASSGRTQETQYFGPGTRLLVL.

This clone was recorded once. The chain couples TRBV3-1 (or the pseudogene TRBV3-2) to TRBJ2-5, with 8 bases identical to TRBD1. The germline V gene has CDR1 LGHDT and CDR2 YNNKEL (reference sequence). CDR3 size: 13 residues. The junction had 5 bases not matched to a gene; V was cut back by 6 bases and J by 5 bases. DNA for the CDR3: TGTGCCAGCAGACTCACAGGGGGGGAGACCCAGTACTTC. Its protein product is CASRLTGGETQYF.

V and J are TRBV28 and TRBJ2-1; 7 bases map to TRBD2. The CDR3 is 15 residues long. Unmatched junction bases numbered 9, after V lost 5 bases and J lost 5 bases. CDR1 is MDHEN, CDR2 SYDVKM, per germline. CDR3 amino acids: CASSPDWDYNNEQFF. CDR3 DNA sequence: TGTGCCAGCAGTCCCGACTGGGACTACAACAATGAGCAGTTCTTC.

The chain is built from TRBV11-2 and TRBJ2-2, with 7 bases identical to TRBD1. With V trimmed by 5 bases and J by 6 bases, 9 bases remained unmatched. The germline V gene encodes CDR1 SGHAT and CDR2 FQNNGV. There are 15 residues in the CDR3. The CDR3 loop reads CASSPPGTVPGELFF. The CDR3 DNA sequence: TGTGCCAGCAGCCCCCCCGGGACAGTCCCCGGGGAGCTGTTTTTT.

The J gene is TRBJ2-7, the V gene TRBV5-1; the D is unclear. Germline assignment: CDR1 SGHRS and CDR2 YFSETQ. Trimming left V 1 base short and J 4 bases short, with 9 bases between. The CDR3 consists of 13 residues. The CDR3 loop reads CASSLNLLYEQYF. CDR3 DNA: TGCGCCAGCAGCTTGAACTTGTTATACGAGCAGTACTTC.

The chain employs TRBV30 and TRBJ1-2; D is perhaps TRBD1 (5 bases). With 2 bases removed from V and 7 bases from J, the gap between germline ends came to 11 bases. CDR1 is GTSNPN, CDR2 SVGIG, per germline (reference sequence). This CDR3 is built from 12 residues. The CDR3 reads CAWSHRQRGYTF. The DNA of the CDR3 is TGTGCCTGGAGTCATAGACAGCGTGGCTACACCTTC.

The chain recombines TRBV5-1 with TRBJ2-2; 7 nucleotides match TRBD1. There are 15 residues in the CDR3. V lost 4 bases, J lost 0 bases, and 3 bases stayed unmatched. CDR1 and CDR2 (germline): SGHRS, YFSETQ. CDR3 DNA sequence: TGCGCCAGCAGCACCGGGACAGCGAACACCGGGGAGCTGTTTTTT. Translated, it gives CASSTGTANTGELFF. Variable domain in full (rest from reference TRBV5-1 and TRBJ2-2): KAGVTQTPRYLIKTRGQQVTLSCSPISGHRSVSWYQQTPGQGLQFLFEYFSETQRNKGNFPGRFSGRQFSNSRSEMNVSTLELGDSALYLCASSTGTANTGELFFGEGSRLTVL.

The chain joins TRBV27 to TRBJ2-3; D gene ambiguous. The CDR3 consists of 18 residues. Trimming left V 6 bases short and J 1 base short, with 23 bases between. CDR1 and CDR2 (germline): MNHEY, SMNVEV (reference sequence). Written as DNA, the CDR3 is TGTGCCAGCAGCTTACGGAAGATCTCCAGTCTGGGCACAGATACGCAGTATTTT. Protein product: CASSLRKISSLGTDTQYF.

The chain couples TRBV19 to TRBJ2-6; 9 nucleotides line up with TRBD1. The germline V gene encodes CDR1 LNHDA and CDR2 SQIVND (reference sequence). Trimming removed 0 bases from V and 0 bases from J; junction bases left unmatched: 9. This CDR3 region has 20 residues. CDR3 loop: CASSIEGSGTGFSGANVLTF. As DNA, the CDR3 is TGTGCCAGTAGTATAGAGGGTTCCGGGACAGGGTTCTCTGGGGCCAACGTCCTGACTTTC.

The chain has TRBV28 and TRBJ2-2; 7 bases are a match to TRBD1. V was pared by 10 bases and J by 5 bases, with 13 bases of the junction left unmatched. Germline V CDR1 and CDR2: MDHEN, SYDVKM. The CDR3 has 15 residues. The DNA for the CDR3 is TGTGCCACTAAAGAGGACAGGAAGAGTACCGGGGAGCTGTTTTTT. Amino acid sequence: CATKEDRKSTGELFF.

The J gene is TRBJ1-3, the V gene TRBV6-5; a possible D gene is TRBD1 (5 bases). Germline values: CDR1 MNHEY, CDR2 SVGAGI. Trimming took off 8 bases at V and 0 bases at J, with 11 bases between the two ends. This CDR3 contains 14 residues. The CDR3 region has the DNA TGTGCCAGCTGTTTGGGGCCCTCTGGAAACACCATATATTTT. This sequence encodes CASCLGPSGNTIYF.

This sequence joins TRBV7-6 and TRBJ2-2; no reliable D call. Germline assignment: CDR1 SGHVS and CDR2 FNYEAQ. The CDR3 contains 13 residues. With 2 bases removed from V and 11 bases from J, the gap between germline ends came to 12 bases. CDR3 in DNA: TGTGCCAGCAGCTTAAGTTCCACGGCCGAGCTGTTTTTT. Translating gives CASSLSSTAELFF.

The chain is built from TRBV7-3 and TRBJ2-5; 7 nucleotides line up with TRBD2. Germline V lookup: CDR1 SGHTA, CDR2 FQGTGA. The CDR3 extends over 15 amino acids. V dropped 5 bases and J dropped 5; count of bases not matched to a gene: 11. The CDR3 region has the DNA TGTGCCAGCAGCCTCACTAGCGACTTAGGGGAGACCCAGTACTTC. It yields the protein CASSLTSDLGETQYF. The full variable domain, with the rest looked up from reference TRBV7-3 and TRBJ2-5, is GAGVSQTPSNKVTEKGKYVELRCDPISGHTALYWYRQSLGQGPEFLIYFQGTGAADDSGLPNDRFFAVRPEGSVSTLKIQRTERGDSAVYLCASSLTSDLGETQYFGPGTRLLVL.